This is a list of T cell receptor beta chains from one sample in a study of T cell repertoires and HLA-DP antigens. These receptors have no identified antigens. Libraries were prepared by immunoSEQ multiplex PCR; TCRdb keeps only in-frame clonotypes and omits some of them. The repertoire holds roughly 70,000 clones, with about four fifths as singletons. The sequenced material came from CD4+ T cells from PBMCs. These receptors were collected from a man aged 60 to 75 in good health and CMV-seronegative. Both conserved end residues are part of each CDR3. Each record gives: J gene, V gene, D gene, clone size, CDR3 DNA, CDR3 protein. D genes are given only for firm matches. Size tells how often a clone was seen (once, few, many) or the class of an expanded clone, and some rows leave it out.

>TRBJ2-1|TRBV4-2|.|.
TGTGCCAGCAGCCAAGAACCAACAGATTACAATGAGCAGTTCTTC
CASSQEPTDYNEQFF
>TRBJ2-1|TRBV2|.|few
TGTGCCAGCAGTCTTAGCGGCTTCTCCTACAATGAGCAGTTCTTC
CASSLSGFSYNEQFF
>TRBJ1-2|TRBV7-2|.|.
TGTGCCAGCAGCTTAGATAGTCTCGCCCGGGGAGAAAGCTACACCTTC
CASSLDSLARGESYTF
>TRBJ1-2|TRBV10-3|TRBD1|few
TGTGCCATCAGTGAACTCGGGACAGGCACAATAACTAGCTATGGCTACACCTTC
CAISELGTGTITSYGYTF
>TRBJ2-1|TRBV15|.|.
TGTGCCACCAGCCCCCGTCCCCGTGAGCAGTTCTTC
CATSPRPREQFF
>TRBJ2-5|TRBV18|.|.
TGTGCCAGCTCACCAGGGGCCAGGGGAGAGACCCAGTACTTC
CASSPGARGETQYF
>TRBJ2-2|TRBV5-1|.|.
TGCGCCAGCAGCCCGGGGGCTCCCACCGGGGAGCTGTTTTTT
CASSPGAPTGELFF
>TRBJ1-1|TRBV5-5|TRBD1|once
TGTGCCAGCAGCTCCCAAGCAGGGGGCGACTTGGCTTTCTTT
CASSSQAGGDLAFF
>TRBJ2-1|TRBV14|.|once
TGTGCCAGCAGCCAAGAAACCACCTCCAGGTACAATGAGCAGTTCTTC
CASSQETTSRYNEQFF
>TRBJ1-4|TRBV19|.|.
TGTGCCAGTAGTATTGGCAGTAATGAAAAACTGTTTTTT
CASSIGSNEKLFF
>TRBJ1-3|TRBV6-5|.|.
TGTGCCAGCGGTGTAAGGAGTGACTCTGGAAACACCATATATTTT
CASGVRSDSGNTIYF
>TRBJ1-5|TRBV5-1|TRBD1|once
TGCGCCAGCAGCTTGGCTGCGGACAGGGGAGGATCAAGCAATCAGCCCCAGCATTTT
CASSLAADRGGSSNQPQHF
>TRBJ2-1|TRBV7-3|.|.
TGTGCCAGCAGCTTAGGTACGGGATACAATGAGCAGTTCTTC
CASSLGTGYNEQFF
>TRBJ2-1|TRBV27|.|once
TGTGCCAGCAGTCCCCAGGGCAATGAGCAGTTCTTC
CASSPQGNEQFF
>TRBJ2-3|TRBV28|.|.
TGTGCCAGCAGTCCTGGGACAGCGGGAGCGGATACGCAGTATTTT
CASSPGTAGADTQYF
>TRBJ2-1|TRBV9|TRBD2|many
TGTGCCAGCAGCGCCCAACCGCAACTAGCGGGAGGGCAGTTCTTC
CASSAQPQLAGGQFF
>TRBJ2-5|TRBV6-1|.|few
TGTGCCAGCAGTGTAGGCGGACAAGAGACCCAGTACTTC
CASSVGGQETQYF
>TRBJ1-3|TRBV6-1|.|.
TGTGCCAGCGGGTGGGGATCGAAAAACACCATATATTTT
CASGWGSKNTIYF
>TRBJ1-2|TRBV30|.|once
TGTGCCTGGAGGACGGGGAACTATGGCTACACCTTC
CAWRTGNYGYTF
>TRBJ1-3|TRBV2|.|.
TGTGCCAGCAGTGAAATCGGCGGTTTCTCTGGAAACACCATATATTTT
CASSEIGGFSGNTIYF
>TRBJ1-5|TRBV2|TRBD1|once
TGTGCCAGCAAAATGGGACAGGTCGATCAGCCCCAGCATTTT
CASKMGQVDQPQHF
>TRBJ2-3|TRBV7-2|.|.
TGTGCCAGCAGCCCTTCTAGGGGGAGCACAGATACGCAGTATTTT
CASSPSRGSTDTQYF
>TRBJ2-3|TRBV2|TRBD2|.
TGTGCCAGCAGTGAAGGGGCTAGCGGGAGGGGTACGCAGTATTTT
CASSEGASGRGTQYF
>TRBJ2-7|TRBV5-8|.|.
TGTGCCAGCAGCTTGGGTCAGGGGGGATTGGGGCAGTACTTC
CASSLGQGGLGQYF
>TRBJ2-2|TRBV9|.|.
TGTGCCAGCAGCGTTGAGGGTTTCACCGGGGAGCTGTTTTTT
CASSVEGFTGELFF
>TRBJ2-7|TRBV11-2|TRBD1|.
TGTGCCAGCACATTACCGGGACAGAGTCAGGACGAGCAGTACTTC
CASTLPGQSQDEQYF
>TRBJ2-2|TRBV11-2|.|.
TGTGCCAGCAGCTTAGCCAACGGGGGGCGGGAGCTGTTTTTT
CASSLANGGRELFF
>TRBJ1-1|TRBV5-5|.|.
TGTGCCAGCAGCTTGGGCCCCCGGACGCGGAACACTGAAGCTTTCTTT
CASSLGPRTRNTEAFF
>TRBJ2-1|TRBV6-5|TRBD2|.
TGTGCCAGCAGTTCGTCGGGTCTAGCGGTCTACAATGAGCAGTTCTTC
CASSSSGLAVYNEQFF
>TRBJ1-2|TRBV28|.|once
TGTGCCTCCTCTCAAACGGGGGGGCGCTGGGTCTATGGCTACACCTTC
CASSQTGGRWVYGYTF
>TRBJ2-1|TRBV7-9|TRBD2|.
TGTGCCAGCAGCATTGGACTAGCGGCGGAGTTCTTC
CASSIGLAAEFF
>TRBJ1-2|TRBV27|TRBD1|.
TGTGCCAGCAGTTTGGGGACAGACTATGGCTACACCTTC
CASSLGTDYGYTF
>TRBJ2-1|TRBV11-3|.|.
TGTGCCAGCAGCTTAGGCCAGGCCAATGAGCAGTTCTTC
CASSLGQANEQFF
>TRBJ2-1|TRBV2|.|.
TGTGCCAGCAGTGGGGCCAGGTCCTCGAATGAGCAGTTCTTC
CASSGARSSNEQFF
>TRBJ1-1|TRBV5-6|.|.
TGTGCCAGCAGCTTGGACAGGACACAAGCTTTCTTT
CASSLDRTQAFF
>TRBJ1-3|TRBV30|.|.
TGTGCCGTCGCCCAGGGGCCCTCTGGAAACACCATATATTTT
CAVAQGPSGNTIYF
>TRBJ2-7|TRBV11-2|TRBD1|.
TGTGCCAGCAGCCCGGTCTCAAGGGACAGGGGGAAAGCCTACGAGCAGTACTTC
CASSPVSRDRGKAYEQYF
>TRBJ1-1|TRBV5-6|TRBD1|many
TGTGCCAGCAGCTCCCCCAGGGACAGGGGGCTGCCTGAAGCTTTCTTT
CASSSPRDRGLPEAFF
>TRBJ1-1|TRBV11-2|.|.
TGTGCCAGCAGCGCGACGGCTTTGAACACTGAAGCTTTCTTT
CASSATALNTEAFF
>TRBJ1-2|TRBV6-5|TRBD1|few
TGTGCCAGCAGTTCACCGGGACAGGGGGCGAGGGGCTACACCTTC
CASSSPGQGARGYTF
>TRBJ2-3|TRBV5-4|.|.
TGTGCCAGCAGCTCCTGGACTAGCACAGATACGCAGTATTTT
CASSSWTSTDTQYF
>TRBJ2-7|TRBV29-1|TRBD1|.
TGCAGCGTTGGGTCTGGGACAGGGCGCTACGAGCAGTACTTC
CSVGSGTGRYEQYF
>TRBJ1-3|TRBV15|.|.
TGTGCCACCAGCAGAGATACGGGGGCCGGAAACACCATATATTTT
CATSRDTGAGNTIYF
>TRBJ2-5|TRBV6-5|TRBD1|.
TGTGCCAGCAGTTACTCGATCCCAGGGGGTCAAGAGACCCAGTACTTC
CASSYSIPGGQETQYF
>TRBJ1-5|TRBV6-6|TRBD1|.
TGTGCCAGCAGACGGGGGACAGGGCGGGATCAGCCCCAGCATTTT
CASRRGTGRDQPQHF
>TRBJ1-1|TRBV6-4|.|many
TGTGCCAGCAGCCCCCAGGGGTCGGAAGCTTTCTTT
CASSPQGSEAFF
>TRBJ1-6|TRBV7-2|.|.
TGTGCCAGCAGCCCGTTCGCGGGGGGCGCACGGTCACCCCTCCACTTT
CASSPFAGGARSPLHF
>TRBJ2-3|TRBV7-8|TRBD2|once
TGTGCCAGCAGCTTAGCGGCGGCTAGCGGGAGGGTTTCTTCGCAGTATTTT
CASSLAAASGRVSSQYF
>TRBJ2-7|TRBV19|.|.
TGTGCCAGTAAACAGGACAACTCCTACGAGCAGTACTTC
CASKQDNSYEQYF
>TRBJ1-1|TRBV2|.|few
TGTGCCAGCGGGTCAATGGACACTGAAGCTTTCTTT
CASGSMDTEAFF
>TRBJ2-5|TRBV2|TRBD1|once
TGTGCCGGAAGACAGGGGGCAGGTCAAGAGACCCAGTACTTC
CAGRQGAGQETQYF
>TRBJ2-6|TRBV19|.|.
TGTGCCAGTAGTGGGGGCGGAGGGGCCAACGTCCTGACTTTC
CASSGGGGANVLTF
>TRBJ1-2|TRBV7-2|.|.
TGTGCCAGCAGCTTAGTAACTGGCTACACCTTC
CASSLVTGYTF
>TRBJ1-5|TRBV5-5|.|.
TGTGCCAGCAGCTTGGCAGGGAATAGCAATCAGCCCCAGCATTTT
CASSLAGNSNQPQHF
>TRBJ1-2|TRBV29-1|.|.
TGCAGCGTTCGGAGGCCGTCAGATGGCTACACCTTC
CSVRRPSDGYTF
>TRBJ1-2|TRBV7-2|.|.
TGTGCCAGCAGCTTAGTGAGGGGTAACTATGGCTACACCTTC
CASSLVRGNYGYTF
>TRBJ2-2|TRBV11-2|.|.
TGTGCCAGCAGCCCAGGACCGAACACCGGGGAGCTGTTTTTT
CASSPGPNTGELFF
>TRBJ2-1|TRBV7-2|.|.
TGTGCCAGCAGCTCCTCAGGGGTTTCCTACAATGAGCAGTTCTTC
CASSSSGVSYNEQFF
>TRBJ1-5|TRBV18|.|.
TGTGCCAGCTCACCTCGGGCCGTTAGCAATCAGCCCCAGCATTTT
CASSPRAVSNQPQHF
>TRBJ1-6|TRBV6-5|TRBD1|.
TGTGCCAGCAGACGACAGGGTACGGATTCACCCCTCCACTTT
CASRRQGTDSPLHF